The 16 T cell receptor beta chains in this list originate from one sample, sequenced in a study of cytomegalovirus exposure and HLA in healthy donors. The PCR employed 60 Vbeta primers together with 13 Jbeta primers. Libraries were prepared by immunoSEQ multiplex PCR; TCRdb keeps only in-frame clonotypes and omits some of them. This repertoire shows approximately 130,000 clones, 75% to 90% found once; its top ten account for 8.1%. Specimen: PBMCs. The receptor source for this set is a woman aged 50 to 65 in good health and CMV-seropositive.

The J gene is TRBJ2-3, the V gene TRBV10-3; 11 bases are shared with TRBD2. This CDR3 region has 13 residues. V gave up 8 bases and J gave up 6 bases; unmatched junction bases: 4. Germline V CDR1 and CDR2: ENHRY, SYGVKD. The CDR3 protein is CAILAGGSDTQYF. CDR3 DNA sequence: TGTGCCATCTTAGCGGGAGGGTCGGATACGCAGTATTTT.

V is TRBV5-4 and J is TRBJ2-1; tentative D call: TRBD2 (7 bases). CDR3 length: 16 residues. Trimming stripped 0 bases from V and 6 bases from J, with 16 bases between. Germline V gives CDR1 SGHNT, CDR2 YYREEE (reference sequence). The CDR3 bases are TGTGCCAGCAGCTTGGTAGGGGGACTAAACGCCAATGAGCAGTTCTTC. Amino acid sequence: CASSLVGGLNANEQFF. Full variable domain (remainder filled in from reference TRBV5-4 and TRBJ2-1): ETGVTQSPTHLIKTRGQQVTLRCSSQSGHNTVSWYQQALGQGPQFIFQYYREEENGRGNFPPRFSGLQFPNYSSELNVNALELDDSALYLCASSLVGGLNANEQFFGPGTRLTVL.

The chain uses TRBV27 and TRBJ2-7; 8 bases agree with TRBD2. The CDR3 extends over 12 amino acids. The junction had 4 bases not matched to a gene; V was cut back by 6 bases and J by 6 bases. The V gene's germline CDR1 is MNHEY and CDR2 SMNVEV (reference sequence). The CDR3 is CASSLSGVEQYF. The CDR3 nucleotides read TGTGCCAGCAGCCTTAGCGGGGTCGAGCAGTACTTC.

The chain combines TRBV9 with TRBJ2-7, with 11 bases that match TRBD2. Germline V gene sequence: CDR1 SGDLS, CDR2 YYNGEE. This CDR3 is built from 16 residues. V dropped 3 bases and J dropped 3; count of bases not matched to a gene: 8. The CDR3 DNA follows: TGTGCCAGCAGCGGGGGCGGACTAGCGGGTTTCTACGAGCAGTACTTC. This sequence encodes CASSGGGLAGFYEQYF.

CDR3 sequence reads: CASAPRAGELFF. The CDR3 DNA reads as TGCGCCAGCGCCCCACGCGCCGGGGAGCTGTTTTTT. The chain combines TRBV10-1 with TRBJ2-2, with D uncertain. The V end was cut by 8 bases, the J end by 6 bases, with 10 bases between. There are 12 residues in the CDR3. The germline V gene encodes CDR1 WNHNN and CDR2 SYGVQD (reference sequence).

The CDR3 sequence is CASSQDGEVGTQYF. In DNA form, the CDR3 reads TGTGCCAGCAGCCAGGACGGGGAGGTTGGGACCCAGTACTTC. V usage is TRBV11-2 and J usage is TRBJ2-5, with D possibly TRBD2 on 6 matching bases. V was trimmed by 5 bases and J by 7 bases, leaving 17 bases between them. The germline V gene encodes CDR1 SGHAT and CDR2 FQNNGV. This CDR3 spans 14 amino acids.

The CDR3 spells CATTPGLARGQYF. In DNA, the CDR3 is TGTGCCACAACACCGGGACTAGCGAGAGGGCAGTATTTT. This sequence joins TRBV7-9 and TRBJ2-3; 10 positions agree with TRBD2. Per the germline V gene, CDR1 is SEHNR and CDR2 is FQNEAQ (reference sequence). This CDR3 has 13 residues. The V segment lost 10 bases and the J segment 11 bases; nucleotides outside the gene matches: 12.

V gene TRBV5-1 combines with J gene TRBJ2-3, with 12 nucleotides matching TRBD2. V trimming: 4 bases; J trimming: 4 bases; junction bases outside the gene matches: 13. This CDR3 is built from 18 residues. Germline loops: CDR1 SGHRS, CDR2 YFSETQ. CDR3 loop: CASSPFGLAGSGADTQYF. Written as DNA, the CDR3 is TGCGCCAGCAGCCCCTTCGGACTAGCGGGAAGTGGGGCAGATACGCAGTATTTT.

This sequence joins TRBV19 and TRBJ1-5; D perhaps matches TRBD1 (6 bases). Germline V gene lookup returns CDR1 LNHDA and CDR2 SQIVND (reference sequence). The CDR3 is 14 amino acids. Trimming took 6 bases from V and 4 from J, leaving 13 bases between them. The CDR3 DNA reads as TGTGCCAGTAGGACAGGCCAGTTTAATCAGCCCCAGCATTTT. Protein: CASRTGQFNQPQHF.

The chain joins TRBV19 to TRBJ2-7, with D perhaps TRBD2 (6 bases). V was cut by 5 bases and J by 0 bases, with 11 bases left in between. This CDR3 is built from 14 residues. CDR1 is LNHDA, CDR2 SQIVND, per germline (reference sequence). CDR3 sequence: CASSDRDFSYEQYF. CDR3 sequence (DNA): TGTGCCAGTAGTGACCGGGACTTCTCCTACGAGCAGTACTTC.

The genes are TRBV5-1 and TRBJ2-5; tentative D call: TRBD2 (7 bases). Looked up from germline, CDR1 is SGHRS and CDR2 is YFSETQ. CDR3 length: 13 residues. V lost 4 bases and J 4 bases, leaving 11 bases between the germline ends. This CDR3 reads CASSQGRGETQYF. DNA of the CDR3: TGCGCCAGCAGCCAGGGGAGGGGAGAGACCCAGTACTTC. Supplemented by reference TRBV5-1 and TRBJ2-5, the full variable domain reads KAGVTQTPRYLIKTRGQQVTLSCSPISGHRSVSWYQQTPGQGLQFLFEYFSETQRNKGNFPGRFSGRQFSNSRSEMNVSTLELGDSALYLCASSQGRGETQYFGPGTRLLVL.

This clone was recorded once. V gene TRBV6-5 combines with J gene TRBJ2-1, with TRBD1 matching 7 bases. There are 14 residues in the CDR3. Unmatched junction bases numbered 9, after V lost 4 bases and J lost 9 bases. Germline-derived CDR1 and CDR2 are MNHEY and SVGAGI. CDR3 region: CASSWLGGSGEQFF. The CDR3 DNA reads as TGTGCCAGCAGTTGGCTAGGGGGCAGCGGTGAGCAGTTCTTC.

This sequence joins TRBV5-1 and TRBJ2-1, with 10 bases lining up with TRBD1. Losses at the gene ends were 2 bases for V and 6 bases for J; bases not matched to a gene: 11. The CDR3 is made up of 17 amino acids. The germline V gene encodes CDR1 SGHRS and CDR2 YFSETQ. The chain's CDR3 is CASSFPGQGSKGNEQFF. CDR3 sequence (DNA): TGCGCCAGCAGCTTTCCGGGACAGGGGAGTAAAGGCAATGAGCAGTTCTTC.

This clone was seen just once. The J gene is TRBJ1-3, the V gene TRBV6-1; D gene ambiguous. Germline CDR1 MNHNS, CDR2 SASEGT. The length of the CDR3 is 15 residues. The V and J ends lost 2 bases and 0 bases respectively, with 8 bases between them. CDR3 DNA: TGTGCCAGCAGTGAAACGGGGTTCTCTGGAAACACCATATATTTT. Amino acid sequence: CASSETGFSGNTIYF.

V usage is TRBV7-9 and J usage is TRBJ1-5; D is perhaps TRBD1 (5 bases). CDR1 and CDR2 (germline): SEHNR, FQNEAQ (reference sequence). The V and J ends lost 4 bases and 2 bases respectively, with 18 bases between them. There are 17 residues in the CDR3. DNA for the CDR3: TGTGCCAGCAGCTCTTCGCCCGGGACTTTGCGCAATCAGCCCCAGCATTTT. Protein product: CASSSSPGTLRNQPQHF. Looking up the rest from reference TRBV7-9 and TRBJ1-5 gives the full variable domain: DTGVSQNPRHKITKRGQNVTFRCDPISEHNRLYWYRQTLGQGPEFLTYFQNEAQLEKSRLLSDRFSAERPKGSFSTLEIQRTEQGDSAMYLCASSSSPGTLRNQPQHFGDGTRLSIL.

CDR3 loop: CAISRDARDNEQFF. The CDR3 bases are TGTGCCATCAGCCGGGATGCGCGGGACAATGAGCAGTTCTTC. The chain uses TRBV10-3 and TRBJ2-1, with D perhaps TRBD2 (5 bases). The germline V gene encodes CDR1 ENHRY and CDR2 SYGVKD. Trimming pared 6 bases from V and 5 bases from J, leaving 14 bases between. The CDR3 is 14 amino acids.